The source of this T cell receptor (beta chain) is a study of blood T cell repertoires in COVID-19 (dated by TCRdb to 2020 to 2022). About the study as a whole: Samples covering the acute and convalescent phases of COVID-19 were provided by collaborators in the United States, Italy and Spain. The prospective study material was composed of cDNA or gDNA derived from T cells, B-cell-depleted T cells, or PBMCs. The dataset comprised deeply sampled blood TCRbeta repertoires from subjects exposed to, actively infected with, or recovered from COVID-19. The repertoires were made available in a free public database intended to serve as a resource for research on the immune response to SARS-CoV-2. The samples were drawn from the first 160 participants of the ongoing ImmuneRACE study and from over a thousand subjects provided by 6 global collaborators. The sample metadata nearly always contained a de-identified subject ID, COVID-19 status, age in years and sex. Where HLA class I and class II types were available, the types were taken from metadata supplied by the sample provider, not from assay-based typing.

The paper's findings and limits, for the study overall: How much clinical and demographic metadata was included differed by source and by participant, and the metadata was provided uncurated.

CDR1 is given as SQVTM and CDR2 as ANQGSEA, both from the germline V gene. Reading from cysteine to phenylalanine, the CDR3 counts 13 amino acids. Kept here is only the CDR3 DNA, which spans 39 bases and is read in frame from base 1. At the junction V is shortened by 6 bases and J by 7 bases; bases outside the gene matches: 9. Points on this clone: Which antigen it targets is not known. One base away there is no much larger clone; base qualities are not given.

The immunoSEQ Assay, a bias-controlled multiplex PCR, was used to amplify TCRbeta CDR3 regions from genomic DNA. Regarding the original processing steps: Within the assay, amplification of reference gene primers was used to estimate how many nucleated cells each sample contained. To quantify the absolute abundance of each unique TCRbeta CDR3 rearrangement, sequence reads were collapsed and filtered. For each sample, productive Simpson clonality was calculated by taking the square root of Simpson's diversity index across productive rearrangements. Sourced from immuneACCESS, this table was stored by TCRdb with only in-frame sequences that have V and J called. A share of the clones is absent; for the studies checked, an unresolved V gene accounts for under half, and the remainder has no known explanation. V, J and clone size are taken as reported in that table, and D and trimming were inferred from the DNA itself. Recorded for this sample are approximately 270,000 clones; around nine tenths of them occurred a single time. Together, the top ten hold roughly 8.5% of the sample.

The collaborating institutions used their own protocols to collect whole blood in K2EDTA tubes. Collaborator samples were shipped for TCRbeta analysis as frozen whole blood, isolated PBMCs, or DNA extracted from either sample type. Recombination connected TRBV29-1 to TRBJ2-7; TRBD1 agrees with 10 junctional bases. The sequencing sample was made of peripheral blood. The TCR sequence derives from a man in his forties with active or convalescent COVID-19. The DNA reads TGCAGCGTACCCGGGACAGGGGTAATAGAGCAGTACTTC. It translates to CSVPGTGVIEQYF.